These 26 T cell receptor beta chains were all obtained from the same sample, sequenced in a study of blood T cell repertoires in COVID-19. Assay: immunoSEQ multiplex PCR; the TCRdb copy retains only in-frame clones and omits some. The table records around 310,000 clones, approximately 90% of them present only once. Sequences were obtained from PBMCs or T cells enriched from blood (not recorded which). Receptors were obtained from a woman in her forties who had recovered from COVID-19.

This chain joins TRBV19 and TRBJ1-1, with 8 bases lining up with TRBD1. Germline CDR1 and CDR2: LNHDA and SQIVND (reference sequence). Trimming took 4 bases from V and 4 from J; bases not matched to a gene: 5. This CDR3 region has 14 residues. The CDR3 coding sequence is TGTGCCAGTAGTAGAGAGGACAGGGTCACTGAAGCTTTCTTT. Residues: CASSREDRVTEAFF.

V gene TRBV2 combines with J gene TRBJ2-1; the D is unclear. V lost 5 bases, J lost 0 bases, and 5 bases lay in between. CDR1 SNHLY and CDR2 FYNNEI come from the germline V gene. The CDR3 spans 13 residues. CDR3 nucleotide sequence: TGTGCCAGCAGTTGGAGCTCCTACAATGAGCAGTTCTTC. As protein: CASSWSSYNEQFF.

This chain uses TRBV19 with TRBJ2-7; D may be TRBD2 (6 bases). V gave up 0 bases and J gave up 7 bases, with 10 bases separating them. Germline V lookup: CDR1 LNHDA, CDR2 SQIVND (reference sequence). The CDR3 is 13 amino acids. CDR3 region: CASSIDPAGEQYF. The CDR3 DNA reads as TGTGCCAGTAGTATAGACCCGGCGGGAGAGCAGTACTTC.

This chain links TRBV18 with TRBJ1-1; D perhaps matches TRBD1 (6 bases). The germline gives CDR1 KGHSH, CDR2 LQKENI. CDR3 length: 14 residues. V was clipped by 6 bases and J by 4 bases, with 15 bases between them. This CDR3 is CASSPGGAVTEAFF. The DNA for the CDR3 is TGTGCCAGCTCCCCTGGGGGGGCTGTCACTGAAGCTTTCTTT. The complete variable domain, with remaining parts taken from reference TRBV18 and TRBJ1-1, reads NAGVMQNPRHLVRRRGQEARLRCSPMKGHSHVYWYRQLPEEGLKFMVYLQKENIIDESGMPKERFSAEFPKEGPSILRIQQVVRGDSAAYFCASSPGGAVTEAFFGQGTRLTVV.

In DNA form, the CDR3 reads TGTGCCAGCAGGCAGAGGTCCGGATCCTTCTCTGGAAACACCATATATTTT. It is translated as CASRQRSGSFSGNTIYF. This chain connects TRBV7-2 to TRBJ1-3; D ambiguous. Germline V gene data show CDR1 as SGHTA and CDR2 as FQGNSA. The CDR3 length is 17 residues. V was shortened by 6 bases and J by 0 bases, with 18 bases between the two germline ends.

The chain combines TRBV5-6 with TRBJ1-4; D is uncertain. V was trimmed by 4 bases and J by 1 base, leaving 8 bases between them. Germline V lookup: CDR1 SGHDT, CDR2 YYEEEE. CDR3 length: 14 residues. The CDR3 loop is CASSLGRTNEKLFF. CDR3 DNA sequence: TGTGCCAGCAGCCTAGGGAGAACTAATGAAAAACTGTTTTTT. The complete variable domain, with remaining parts taken from reference TRBV5-6 and TRBJ1-4, reads DAGVTQSPTHLIKTRGQQVTLRCSPKSGHDTVSWYQQALGQGPQFIFQYYEEEERQRGNFPDRFSGHQFPNYSSELNVNALLLGDSALYLCASSLGRTNEKLFFGSGTQLSVL.

The chain links TRBV7-2 to TRBJ2-1, with 11 bases identical to TRBD2. V was pared by 1 base and J by 7 bases, with 6 bases of the junction left unmatched. The germline V gene has CDR1 SGHTA and CDR2 FQGNSA. The CDR3 has 16 residues. The CDR3: CASSLVASGGRNEQFF. In nucleotides, the CDR3 is TGTGCCAGCAGCTTAGTCGCTAGCGGGGGGCGTAATGAGCAGTTCTTC.

CDR3 sequence (DNA): TGTGCCAGCAGCGTCCGGGACAGGGGGCCCTACGAGCAGTACTTC. Amino acid sequence: CASSVRDRGPYEQYF. The gene calls are TRBV9 and TRBJ2-7, with TRBD1 identical over 12 bases. V trimming: 2 bases; J trimming: 2 bases; junction bases outside the gene matches: 2. The CDR3 is 15 amino acids. Germline V CDR1 and CDR2: SGDLS, YYNGEE.

The J gene is TRBJ2-7, the V gene TRBV7-8, with D possibly matching TRBD2 (5 bases). CDR1 is SGHVS, CDR2 FQNEAQ, per germline. The CDR3 has 15 amino acids. The V and J ends lost 1 base and 2 bases respectively, with 12 bases between them. The CDR3 nucleotides read TGTGCCAGCAGCTTAGTGGGCGGGCTGACCTACGAGCAGTACTTC. Residues: CASSLVGGLTYEQYF.

This chain connects TRBV11-3 to TRBJ2-7, with TRBD2 identical over 7 bases. CDR1 SGHNT and CDR2 YENEEA come from the germline V gene. Trimming removed 3 bases from V and 3 bases from J; junction bases left unmatched: 8. The CDR3 has 15 residues. The CDR3 region is CASSLDGLVVYEQYF. The CDR3 bases are TGTGCCAGCAGCTTGGACGGACTAGTGGTCTACGAGCAGTACTTC.

The rearrangement joins TRBV21-1 to TRBJ2-1; the D call of TRBD2 is as the table states it, not checked on the DNA. TRBV21-1 has pseudogene status. The CDR3 length is 15 residues. The CDR3 sequence: CASSRSPGLANEQFF. The DNA of the CDR3 is TGTGCCAGCAGCAGGTCCCCGGGACTAGCAAATGAGCAGTTCTTC.

In DNA form, the CDR3 reads TGTGCCAGCAGTGTCGGGACTAGCGGGGGACCCTACGAGCAGTACTTC. Encoded protein: CASSVGTSGGPYEQYF. The chain links TRBV2 to TRBJ2-7; the match to TRBD2 covers 14 bases. J gave up 2 bases and V 4 bases, and 4 bases lay outside the gene matches. The V gene's germline CDR1 is SNHLY and CDR2 FYNNEI. CDR3 length: 16 amino acids.

Here the CDR3 reads CASINPRVQGTLGNQPQHF. The DNA of the CDR3 is TGTGCCAGCATCAATCCTCGGGTACAGGGGACGCTTGGCAATCAGCCCCAGCATTTT. The rearrangement joins TRBV7-9 to TRBJ1-5; 7 bases agree with TRBD1. CDR1 and CDR2 (germline): SEHNR, FQNEAQ (reference sequence). The J segment lost 2 bases and the V segment lost 7 bases, leaving 20 bases of the junction unmatched. The CDR3 runs 19 residues.

This clone was observed once. The chain has TRBV11-1 and TRBJ1-5, with D maybe TRBD1 (6 bases). The V end lost 1 base, the J end lost 7 bases, and 14 bases lay between the germline ends. Germline V gene sequence: CDR1 SGHAT, CDR2 FQDESV (reference sequence). This CDR3 has 15 amino acids. The CDR3 is CASSLVHRDGQPQHF. As DNA, the CDR3 is TGTGCCAGCAGCTTAGTTCACAGGGACGGCCAGCCCCAGCATTTT.

A single count supports this clone. V and J are TRBV12-5 and TRBJ2-7, with a weak D call TRBD2 (6 bases). Germline V gene data show CDR1 as LGHNT and CDR2 as FRNRAP. The CDR3 has 13 residues. V was trimmed by 3 bases and J by 1 base, leaving 7 bases between them. CDR3 residues: CASGFRGSYEQYF. CDR3 sequence (DNA): TGTGCTAGTGGTTTCCGGGGGTCCTACGAGCAGTACTTC.

The V gene is TRBV5-1, the J gene TRBJ2-5; 9 positions agree with TRBD1. The CDR3 is 15 residues long. Germline V lookup: CDR1 SGHRS, CDR2 YFSETQ. With V trimmed by 4 bases and J by 5 bases, 9 bases remained unmatched. This CDR3 reads CASSTSTGGLETQYF. The CDR3 nucleotides read TGCGCCAGCAGCACGTCGACAGGGGGGCTGGAGACCCAGTACTTC.

The chain has TRBV12-3 or TRBV12-4 and TRBJ1-1; 7 positions agree with TRBD1. Trimming at V came to 5 bases and at J to 5 bases, leaving 5 bases not matched to a gene. There are 13 residues in the CDR3. Written as DNA, the CDR3 is TGTGCCAGCAGTCAAGGGGGCAGGACTGAAGCTTTCTTT. Protein product: CASSQGGRTEAFF.

The chain uses TRBV11-2 and TRBJ1-5; 8 nucleotides match TRBD1. This CDR3 spans 18 amino acids. CDR1 and CDR2 from the germline V gene are SGHAT and FQNNGV. The junction had 12 bases not matched to a gene; V was cut back by 3 bases and J by 2 bases. The DNA of the CDR3 is TGTGCCAGCAGCTTGGATGGGGCGACAGGGGTTGGCAATCAGCCCCAGCATTTT. This translates into CASSLDGATGVGNQPQHF. Combining the CDR3 with reference TRBV11-2 and TRBJ1-5 gives the whole variable domain EAGVAQSPRYKIIEKRQSVAFWCNPISGHATLYWYQQILGQGPKLLIQFQNNGVVDDSQLPKDRFSAERLKGVDSTLKIQPAKLEDSAVYLCASSLDGATGVGNQPQHFGDGTRLSIL.

The chain combines TRBV3-1 (or the pseudogene TRBV3-2) with TRBJ2-5, with 10 nucleotides matching TRBD2. V was clipped by 2 bases and J by 5 bases; unmatched bases: 5. CDR3 size: 15 residues. Germline-derived CDR1 and CDR2 are LGHDT and YNNKEL (reference sequence). Here the CDR3 DNA reads TGTGCCAGCAGCCAACGGCTAGCGGGAGTGGAGACCCAGTACTTC. Translated, it gives CASSQRLAGVETQYF.

V is TRBV29-1 and J is TRBJ1-2, with D uncertain. The CDR3 has 13 residues. V was clipped by 3 bases and J by 3 bases, with 11 bases between them. Per germline, CDR1 SQVTM and CDR2 ANQGSEA. CDR3 sequence: CSVEGTYDYGYTF. As DNA, the CDR3 is TGCAGCGTTGAGGGCACCTATGACTATGGCTACACCTTC.

This chain connects TRBV4-2 to TRBJ1-2; D call uncertain. Germline V gives CDR1 LGHNA, CDR2 YNFKEQ. V was pared by 1 base and J by 0 bases, with 9 bases between. This CDR3 region has 15 residues. The CDR3 is CASSQGGGANYGYTF. Written as DNA, the CDR3 is TGTGCCAGCAGCCAAGGTGGTGGAGCTAACTATGGCTACACCTTC.

This clone has just one count. The rearrangement links TRBV6-5 to TRBJ1-1; D is undetermined. In germline, CDR1 is MNHEY, CDR2 SVGAGI. The CDR3 loop spans 13 amino acids. Trimming pared 6 bases from V and 5 bases from J, leaving 13 bases between. The CDR3 is CASRPPRRTEAFF. The CDR3 DNA follows: TGTGCCAGCAGACCTCCGAGGCGGACTGAAGCTTTCTTT.

The gene calls are TRBV5-1 and TRBJ2-1; no firm D call. Germline V gene lookup returns CDR1 SGHRS and CDR2 YFSETQ. The CDR3 runs to 14 residues. V lost 0 bases, J lost 3 bases, and 7 bases lay in between. The CDR3 reads CASSLGRSYNEQFF. Written as DNA, the CDR3 is TGCGCCAGCAGCTTGGGCCGGAGCTACAATGAGCAGTTCTTC.

The V and J genes are TRBV7-2 and TRBJ2-5; D unresolved. Trimming cost V 5 bases and J 2 bases, with 6 bases left between them. CDR1 is SGHTA and CDR2 is FQGNSA in the germline V gene. CDR3 size: 12 residues. CDR3 in DNA: TGTGCCAGCAGCCCCTCTCAAGAGACCCAGTACTTC. Translation gives CASSPSQETQYF.

This chain joins TRBV11-3 and TRBJ1-6; 7 bases are shared with TRBD1. The CDR3 length is 15 residues. Germline V gene data show CDR1 as SGHNT and CDR2 as YENEEA. V dropped 5 bases and J dropped 3; count of bases not matched to a gene: 4. The CDR3 nucleotides read TGTGCCAGCAGCCCCCGGGACAGCTATAATTCACCCCTCCACTTT. Protein product: CASSPRDSYNSPLHF.

The chain is built from TRBV24-1 and TRBJ2-1; 8 positions agree with TRBD1. CDR1 KGHDR and CDR2 SFDVKD come from the germline V gene. V dropped 4 bases and J dropped 3; count of bases not matched to a gene: 7. CDR3 length equals 16 residues. The CDR3: CATSDQDREIYNEQFF. In DNA form, the CDR3 reads TGTGCCACCAGTGACCAGGACAGGGAGATCTACAATGAGCAGTTCTTC.